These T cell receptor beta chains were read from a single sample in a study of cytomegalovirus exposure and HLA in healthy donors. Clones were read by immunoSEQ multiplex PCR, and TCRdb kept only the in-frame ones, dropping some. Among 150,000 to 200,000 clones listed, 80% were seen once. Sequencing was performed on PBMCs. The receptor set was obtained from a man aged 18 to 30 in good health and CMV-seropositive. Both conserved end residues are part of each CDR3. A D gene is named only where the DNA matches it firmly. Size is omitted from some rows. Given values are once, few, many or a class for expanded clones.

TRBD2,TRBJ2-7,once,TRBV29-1,CSVVGGRGDEQYF,TGCAGCGTCGTCGGGGGGCGGGGGGACGAGCAGTACTTC
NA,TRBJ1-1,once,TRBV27,CASSFSLTVNTEAFF,TGTGCCAGCAGTTTCTCCTTGACAGTGAACACTGAAGCTTTCTTT
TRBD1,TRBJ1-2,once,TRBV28,CATRPGQKTYGYTF,TGTGCCACCAGACCGGGACAGAAAACCTATGGCTACACCTTC
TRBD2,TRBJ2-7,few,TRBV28,CASSSSSGRDGNEQYF,TGTGCCAGCAGTTCCTCTAGCGGGAGGGACGGGAACGAGCAGTACTTC
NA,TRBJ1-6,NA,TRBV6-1,CASKPNTGYNSPLHF,TGTGCCAGCAAACCTAACACAGGGTATAATTCACCCCTCCACTTT
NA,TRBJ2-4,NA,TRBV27,CASIGGSKNIQYF,TGTGCCAGCATCGGGGGATCCAAAAACATTCAGTACTTC
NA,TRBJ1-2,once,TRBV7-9,CASSLASHLDYGYTF,TGTGCCAGCAGCTTGGCCTCGCACCTCGACTATGGCTACACCTTC
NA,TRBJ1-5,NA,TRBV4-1,CASSHLVYGSGQPQHF,TGCGCCAGCAGCCACTTAGTCTACGGATCAGGTCAGCCCCAGCATTTT
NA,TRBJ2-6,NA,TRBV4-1,CASSLTFIGANVLTF,TGCGCCAGCAGCCTCACATTCATAGGGGCCAACGTCCTGACTTTC
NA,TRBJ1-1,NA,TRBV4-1,CASSQDAGMNTEAFF,TGCGCCAGCAGCCAAGACGCGGGGATGAACACTGAAGCTTTCTTT
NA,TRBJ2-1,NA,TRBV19,CASSIGGLPNNEQFF,TGTGCCAGTAGTATAGGGGGACTCCCTAACAATGAGCAGTTCTTC
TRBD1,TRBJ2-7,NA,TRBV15,CATSRLDRGRGEQYF,TGTGCCACCAGCAGATTAGACAGGGGGCGAGGCGAGCAGTACTTC
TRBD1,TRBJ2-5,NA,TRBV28,CASSSRTGPYQETQYF,TGTGCCAGCAGTTCACGGACAGGGCCGTACCAAGAGACCCAGTACTTC
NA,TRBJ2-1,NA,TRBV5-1,CASTLNGGQLNYNEQFF,TGCGCCAGCACCTTAAACGGCGGGCAACTAAACTACAATGAGCAGTTCTTC
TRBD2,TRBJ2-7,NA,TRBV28,CASSLRLGLAGETYEQYF,TGTGCCAGCAGTTTACGGTTGGGACTAGCGGGAGAAACCTACGAGCAGTACTTC
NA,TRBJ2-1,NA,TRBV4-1,CASSQGGTTGEQFF,TGCGCCAGCAGCCAAGGGGGGACAACAGGTGAGCAGTTCTTC
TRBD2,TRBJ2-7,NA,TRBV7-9,CASSHPTSESSYEQYF,TGTGCCAGCAGCCACCCGACTAGCGAGAGCTCCTACGAGCAGTACTTC
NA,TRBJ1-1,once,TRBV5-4,CASSLSTGYEAFF,TGTGCCAGCAGCTTGTCAACAGGGTACGAAGCTTTCTTT
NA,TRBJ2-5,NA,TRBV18,CASSPSGVQETQYF,TGTGCCAGCTCTCCGTCGGGGGTCCAAGAGACCCAGTACTTC
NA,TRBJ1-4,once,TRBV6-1,CASSEAWGGGEKLFF,TGTGCCAGCAGTGAAGCGTGGGGGGGCGGAGAAAAACTGTTTTTT
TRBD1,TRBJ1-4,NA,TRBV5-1,CASSPGTGLNEKLFF,TGCGCCAGCAGTCCCGGGACAGGGCTGAATGAAAAACTGTTTTTT
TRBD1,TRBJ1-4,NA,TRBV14,CASSQGSLGQGGEKLFF,TGTGCCAGCAGCCAAGGGTCCTTGGGACAGGGGGGCGAAAAACTGTTTTTT
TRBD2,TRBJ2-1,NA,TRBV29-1,CSVEERGGGFF,TGCAGCGTTGAAGAGCGTGGGGGGGGGTTCTTC
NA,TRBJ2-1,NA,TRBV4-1,CASSRGREDNEQFF,TGCGCCAGCAGCCGGGGCAGGGAGGACAATGAGCAGTTCTTC
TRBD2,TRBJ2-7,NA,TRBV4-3,CASSQAVLAGNEQYF,TGCGCCAGCAGCCAAGCTGTGCTAGCGGGAAACGAGCAGTACTTC
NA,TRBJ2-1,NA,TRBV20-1,CSARADEQFF,TGCAGTGCTAGAGCGGATGAGCAGTTCTTC
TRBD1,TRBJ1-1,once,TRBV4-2,CASSPAGQGGTEAFF,TGTGCCAGCAGCCCGGCGGGACAGGGCGGCACTGAAGCTTTCTTT
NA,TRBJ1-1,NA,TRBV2,CASIPRGTANTEAFF,TGTGCCAGCATTCCAAGGGGGACGGCGAACACTGAAGCTTTCTTT
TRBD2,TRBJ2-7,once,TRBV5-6,CASSSGLAVYEQYF,TGTGCCAGCAGCTCCGGACTAGCGGTGTACGAGCAGTACTTC
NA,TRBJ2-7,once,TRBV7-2,CASSPDSCEQYF,TGTGCCAGCAGCCCGGACTCTTGCGAGCAGTACTTC
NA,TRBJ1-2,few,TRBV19,CASSIVTREHYGYTF,TGTGCCAGTAGTATAGTTACCCGGGAACACTATGGCTACACCTTC
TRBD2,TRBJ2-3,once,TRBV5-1,CASSQGTSSPTDTQYF,TGCGCCAGCAGCCAAGGGACTAGCAGCCCCACAGATACGCAGTATTTT
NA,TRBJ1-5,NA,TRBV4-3,CASSQDLRTASNQPQHF,TGCGCCAGCAGCCAAGATCTCCGGACAGCCTCCAATCAGCCCCAGCATTTT
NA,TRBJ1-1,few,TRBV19,CASRHIPEEADIWGEAFF,TGTGCCAGTAGACATATACCGGAGGAGGCAGACATCTGGGGTGAAGCTTTCTTT
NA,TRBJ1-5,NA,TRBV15,CATSRGETGDQPQHF,TGTGCCACCAGCAGAGGGGAAACAGGTGATCAGCCCCAGCATTTT
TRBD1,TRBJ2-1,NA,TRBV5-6,CASSPVPRTGNNEQFF,TGTGCCAGCAGCCCGGTTCCGCGGACAGGGAACAATGAGCAGTTCTTC
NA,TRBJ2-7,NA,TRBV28,CASSEALGREVPYEQYF,TGTGCCAGCAGTGAGGCCCTAGGCCGCGAGGTTCCCTACGAGCAGTACTTC
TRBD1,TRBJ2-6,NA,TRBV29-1,CSAQEGTGLTGANVLTF,TGCAGCGCCCAAGAGGGGACAGGGCTCACTGGGGCCAACGTCCTGACTTTC
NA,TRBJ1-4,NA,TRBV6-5,CASSYVSGGREKLFF,TGTGCCAGCAGTTACGTCTCGGGGGGCCGCGAAAAACTGTTTTTT
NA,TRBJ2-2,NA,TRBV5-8,CASSLVVGYGDTGELFF,TGTGCCAGCAGCTTGGTGGTCGGTTACGGGGACACCGGGGAGCTGTTTTTT
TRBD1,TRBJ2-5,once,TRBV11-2,CASSPQGDEETQYF,TGTGCCAGCAGCCCACAGGGGGATGAAGAGACCCAGTACTTC
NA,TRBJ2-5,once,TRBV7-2,CASSLSGGAVETQYF,TGTGCCAGCAGCTTGAGTGGGGGGGCTGTTGAGACCCAGTACTTC
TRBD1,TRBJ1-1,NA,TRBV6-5,CASSYLQGADTEAFF,TGTGCCAGCAGTTACCTACAGGGGGCGGACACTGAAGCTTTCTTT
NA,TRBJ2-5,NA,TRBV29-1,CSVTGPGEETQYF,TGCAGCGTAACCGGGCCCGGGGAAGAGACCCAGTACTTC
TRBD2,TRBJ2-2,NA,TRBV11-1,CASSSGVSGRDTGELFF,TGTGCCAGCAGCTCCGGGGTTAGCGGGAGAGACACCGGGGAGCTGTTTTTT
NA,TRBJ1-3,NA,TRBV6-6,CASRGLAGNTIYF,TGTGCCAGCAGGGGACTCGCTGGAAACACCATATATTTT
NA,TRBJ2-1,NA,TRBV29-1,CSVEQLREQFF,TGCAGCGTTGAACAACTCCGTGAGCAGTTCTTC
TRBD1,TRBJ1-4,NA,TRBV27,CASSPHSRGLEKLFF,TGTGCCAGCAGTCCCCACTCCAGGGGGCTTGAAAAACTGTTTTTT
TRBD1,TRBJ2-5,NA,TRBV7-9,CASSYRDRGETQYF,TGTGCCAGCAGCTACCGGGACAGAGGAGAGACCCAGTACTTC
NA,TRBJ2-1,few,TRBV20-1,CSASPLNEQFF,TGCAGTGCTTCTCCCCTTAATGAGCAGTTCTTC
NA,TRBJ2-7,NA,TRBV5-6,CASSARASGLGEQYF,TGTGCCAGCAGCGCCCGGGCTTCAGGGTTAGGCGAGCAGTACTTC
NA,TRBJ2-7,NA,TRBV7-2,CASSLAGFPTDEQYF,TGTGCCAGCAGCTTAGCGGGATTCCCGACAGACGAGCAGTACTTC
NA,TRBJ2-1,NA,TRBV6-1,CATRISSYNEQFF,TGTGCCACCAGGATCAGCTCCTACAATGAGCAGTTCTTC
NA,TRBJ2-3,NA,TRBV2,CASSDPVGGPTDTQYF,TGTGCCAGCAGCGACCCCGTGGGGGGACCCACAGATACGCAGTATTTT